This T cell receptor (beta chain) was recorded in a study of blood T cell repertoires in COVID-19. The age range of participants was about 18 to 95 years, with residence in about 25 US areas. Measured with immunoSEQ multiplex PCR; TCRdb has only the in-frame clones, and not every one. The repertoire holds about 250,000 clones, with around 84% as singletons. This CDR3 contains 14 residues. Germline CDR1 is SNHLY and CDR2 is FYNNEI. V was cut by 6 bases and J by 0 bases, with 11 bases left in between. The chain couples TRBV2 to TRBJ1-1; D unclear. The sequenced sample consisted of PBMCs or T cells enriched from blood (not recorded which). The clonotype originates from a man aged 40-50 years who had recovered from COVID-19. In DNA, the CDR3 is TGTGCCAGCAGGGATAACAGAATGAACACTGAAGCTTTCTTT. This encodes CASRDNRMNTEAFF.